The rows below give T cell receptor beta chains drawn from one sample of a study of T cell clonotyping in hematopoietic cell transplantation. Repertoires were generated with immunoSEQ multiplex PCR, while TCRdb's copy carries only in-frame clones and drops some. The sample holds roughly 3,800 clones; 60% to 85% are singletons and the top ten take roughly a third. Sequenced here: peripheral blood mononuclear cells, sampled 100 days after allogeneic stem cell transplant. These receptors were taken from a male patient in his fifties or sixties who had an allogeneic stem cell transplant from an unrelated donor, so the T cells may come from the graft donor. Some clones in this sample may be carry-over from other donors' samples. CDR3s include the opening cysteine and the closing phenylalanine or tryptophan. The D gene is left open where the match is weak. Clone sizes are given selectively: once, few, many, or a class where the clone is expanded.

D gene	V gene	J gene	clone size	CDR3 DNA	CDR3 protein
TRBD1	TRBV4-1	TRBJ1-3	NA	TGCGCCAGCAGCCAATTACAGGGGGCAGGAAACACCATATATTTT	CASSQLQGAGNTIYF
TRBD1	TRBV7-2	TRBJ1-2	once	TGTGCCAGCAGCAGCCCGGGGGGGACAGGCCAGGGGTATTACTATGGCTACACCTTC	CASSSPGGTGQGYYYGYTF
NA	TRBV28	TRBJ2-3	NA	TGTGCCAGCAGTTTTGGCGGACTTCGCACAGATACGCAGTATTTT	CASSFGGLRTDTQYF
NA	TRBV6-5	TRBJ1-1	once	TGTGCCAGCATTTCGACGATCCCGGCCACTGAAGCTTTCTTT	CASISTIPATEAFF
TRBD1	TRBV28	TRBJ2-2	NA	TGTGCCAGCAGAACCGGGACAGTGATGACCGGGGAGCTGTTTTTT	CASRTGTVMTGELFF
NA	TRBV5-6	TRBJ2-7	NA	TGTGCCAGCAGCTTTAACGGTGCGGGCTCCTACGAGCAGTACTTC	CASSFNGAGSYEQYF
NA	TRBV18	TRBJ2-1	few	TGTGCCAGCTCACCGGGGGGGCGGAATGAGCAGTTCTTC	CASSPGGRNEQFF
NA	TRBV4-1	TRBJ1-2	few	TGCGCCAGCAGCCAAAATCCGGGACGGAAAAACTATGGCTACACCTTC	CASSQNPGRKNYGYTF
NA	TRBV27	TRBJ1-1	few	TGTGCCAGCAGTTTAAGCCCCGGCACTGAAGCTTTCTTT	CASSLSPGTEAFF
NA	TRBV7-9	TRBJ1-2	NA	TGTGCCAGCAGCCTAATCGGACCCTATGGCTACACCTTC	CASSLIGPYGYTF
NA	TRBV5-5	TRBJ2-3	NA	TGTGCCAGCAGCTTCTCACGGGACACAGATACGCAGTATTTT	CASSFSRDTDTQYF
NA	TRBV7-2	TRBJ1-2	NA	TGTGCCAGCAGTGAATGGGCGGGCTATGGCTACACCTTC	CASSEWAGYGYTF
NA	TRBV2	TRBJ2-7	NA	TGTGCCAGCGGAAGGGTTCCTTCCTCCTACGAGCAGTACTTC	CASGRVPSSYEQYF
NA	TRBV7-9	TRBJ2-7	NA	TGTGCCAGCAGCTTACAAGGAGCCTACGAGCAGTACTTC	CASSLQGAYEQYF
TRBD1	TRBV19	TRBJ1-2	NA	TGTGCCAGTAGTAGCTACAGGGGGCGAGGCTATGGCTACACCTTC	CASSSYRGRGYGYTF
NA	TRBV2	TRBJ2-2	medium-sized	TGTGCCAGCTGGTTGGACAGATTCGCGAACACCGGGGAGCTGTTTTTT	CASWLDRFANTGELFF
NA	TRBV2	TRBJ2-3	medium-sized	TGTGCCAGCAGTGGGTCCGGGGGTCATACGCAGTATTTT	CASSGSGGHTQYF
NA	TRBV2	TRBJ2-6	NA	TGTGCCAGCAGTGAAGCGCCAGGGCTCGGGGCCAACGTCCTGACTTTC	CASSEAPGLGANVLTF